Below are 27 T cell receptor beta chains sequenced from a single sample in a study of control samples from healthy donors and cancer patients. The repertoire was sequenced with immunoSEQ multiplex PCR; TCRdb's copy has only in-frame clones and lacks some. Here the sample spans approximately 120,000 clones, 87% being singletons. Specimen: blood. The receptors derive from a man aged 18 to 35 in good health.

The chain recombines TRBV5-1 with TRBJ2-3; D call uncertain. V dropped 4 bases and J dropped 6 bases, with 9 bases sitting between them. Germline V CDR1 and CDR2: SGHRS, YFSETQ. CDR3 length: 12 amino acids. The CDR3 protein is CASSPQADTQYF. In DNA form, the CDR3 reads TGCGCCAGCAGCCCCCAGGCGGATACGCAGTATTTT.

This sequence joins TRBV2 and TRBJ1-2; 10 bases fit TRBD1. Germline V gene data show CDR1 as SNHLY and CDR2 as FYNNEI. The CDR3 contains 14 residues. V was pared by 4 bases and J by 3 bases, with 2 bases of the junction left unmatched. CDR3 in amino acids: CASSAGTGDYGYTF. The DNA for the CDR3 is TGTGCCAGCAGTGCAGGGACAGGGGACTATGGCTACACCTTC. Full variable domain (outside the CDR3, taken from reference TRBV2 and TRBJ1-2): EPEVTQTPSHQVTQMGQEVILRCVPISNHLYFYWYRQILGQKVEFLVSFYNNEISEKSEIFDDQFSVERPDGSNFTLKIRSTKLEDSAMYFCASSAGTGDYGYTFGSGTRLTVV.

The CDR3 sequence is CASRGGFTDTQYF. The CDR3 coding sequence is TGTGCCAGCAGGGGCGGGTTCACAGATACGCAGTATTTT. The chain links TRBV5-4 to TRBJ2-3, with TRBD2 as a possible D gene (5 bases). V lost 5 bases and J 2 bases, leaving 9 bases between the germline ends. CDR1 and CDR2 from the germline V gene are SGHNT and YYREEE (reference sequence). This CDR3 region has 13 residues.

This chain connects TRBV7-3 to TRBJ2-4; tentatively, D is TRBD2 (5 bases). V shed 1 base and J shed 5 bases, with 9 bases lying between them. The CDR3 spans 14 residues. CDR1 is SGHTA and CDR2 is FQGTGA in the germline V gene. CDR3 bases: TGTGCCAGCAGCTTAAACGGGAATGAAAACATTCAGTACTTC. This gives the protein CASSLNGNENIQYF.

The V gene is TRBV3-1 (or the pseudogene TRBV3-2), the J gene TRBJ2-1, with a tentative D call TRBD2 (6 bases). The CDR3 runs to 17 residues. CDR1 is LGHDT, CDR2 YNNKEL, per germline (reference sequence). V dropped 3 bases and J dropped 5 bases, with 20 bases sitting between them. CDR3 sequence reads: CASSQISGDSPDNEQFF. The CDR3 DNA sequence: TGTGCCAGCAGCCAGATTAGCGGTGATTCGCCCGACAATGAGCAGTTCTTC.

The chain combines TRBV18 with TRBJ1-2, with TRBD1 identical over 7 bases. The CDR3 has 12 residues. V trimming: 3 bases; J trimming: 8 bases; junction bases outside the gene matches: 3. Germline V gives CDR1 KGHSH, CDR2 LQKENI. The DNA of the CDR3 is TGTGCCAGCTCACCCACAGGGGACGGCTACACCTTC. Its protein product is CASSPTGDGYTF. The whole variable domain, remainder taken from reference TRBV18 and TRBJ1-2, is NAGVMQNPRHLVRRRGQEARLRCSPMKGHSHVYWYRQLPEEGLKFMVYLQKENIIDESGMPKERFSAEFPKEGPSILRIQQVVRGDSAAYFCASSPTGDGYTFGSGTRLTVV.

This clone has more than one count but fewer than ten. The V call is TRBV2, the J call TRBJ1-5; D is unresolved. The CDR3 is 13 residues long. Germline loops: CDR1 SNHLY, CDR2 FYNNEI. V shed 6 bases and J shed 11 bases, with 17 bases lying between them. The CDR3, as DNA: TGTGCCAGCAGCTCACCGCGAAGTAGGGCCCAGCATTTT. Translation: CASSSPRSRAQHF. The full variable domain, in which reference TRBV2 and TRBJ1-5 provide the parts outside the CDR3, is EPEVTQTPSHQVTQMGQEVILRCVPISNHLYFYWYRQILGQKVEFLVSFYNNEISEKSEIFDDQFSVERPDGSNFTLKIRSTKLEDSAMYFCASSSPRSRAQHFGDGTRLSIL.

This clone was seen a single time. The V and J genes are TRBV6-5 and TRBJ2-2; tentative D call: TRBD1 (6 bases). Germline CDR1 and CDR2: MNHEY and SVGAGI. Trimming removed 10 bases from V and 2 bases from J, with 14 bases in between. There are 14 residues in the CDR3. The CDR3: CATRPGQNTGELFF. CDR3 nucleotide sequence: TGTGCCACCCGACCGGGACAAAACACCGGGGAGCTGTTTTTT.

The chain is built from TRBV24-1 and TRBJ2-1, with D uncertain. Between the trimmed V and J ends, which lost 0 bases and 8 bases, there was a span of 4 bases. The CDR3 totals 12 residues. CDR1 is KGHDR and CDR2 is SFDVKD in the germline V gene. Here the CDR3 reads CATSDLGYEQFF. CDR3 sequence (DNA): TGTGCCACCAGTGATTTGGGGTATGAGCAGTTCTTC.

CDR3 in amino acids: CASSLGGTGNQPQHF. The CDR3 nucleotides are TGTGCCAGCAGCTTGGGGGGGACAGGGAATCAGCCCCAGCATTTT. The rearrangement uses TRBV5-6 and TRBJ1-5; 9 bases line up with TRBD1. J lost 4 bases, V lost 0 bases, and 2 bases had no gene match. This CDR3 has 15 amino acids. Per germline, CDR1 SGHDT and CDR2 YYEEEE.

Note on this clone: Compared with germline, one end of the junction differs, possibly owing to a read error. The V gene is TRBV19, the J gene TRBJ1-1, with a possible D match to TRBD1 (5 bases). Germline V gene data show CDR1 as LNHDA and CDR2 as SQIVND (reference sequence). The CDR3 has 14 residues. The CDR3 is CASSTGRLKTEAFF. The CDR3 DNA sequence: TGTGCCAGTAGTACGGGACGTCTGAAGACTGAAGCTTTCTTT. Based on the CDR3 plus reference TRBV19 and TRBJ1-1, the full variable domain is DGGITQSPKYLFRKEGQNVTLSCEQNLNHDAMYWYRQDPGQGLRLIYYSQIVNDFQKGDIAEGYSVSREKKESFPLTVTSAQKNPTAFYLCASSTGRLKTEAFFGQGTRLTVV.

V is TRBV28 and J is TRBJ2-7; D gene unclear. Germline V gives CDR1 MDHEN, CDR2 SYDVKM. This CDR3 region has 14 residues. Trimming removed 3 bases at V and 2 bases at J, with 11 bases between. CDR3 region: CASSLVYSPYEQYF. The CDR3 coding sequence is TGTGCCAGCAGTTTGGTCTATAGTCCCTACGAGCAGTACTTC.

The chain recombines TRBV18 with TRBJ2-3, with 9 nucleotides matching TRBD2. The CDR3 contains 13 residues. V gave up 8 bases and J gave up 2 bases; unmatched junction bases: 2. The V gene's germline CDR1 is KGHSH and CDR2 LQKENI. The CDR3 coding sequence is TGTGCCAGCGCTAGCGGGAACACAGATACGCAGTATTTT. Translated, it gives CASASGNTDTQYF.

This clone rates as medium-sized. The V call is TRBV11-2, the J call TRBJ2-6, with a tentative D call TRBD1 (5 bases). Trimming shortened V by 5 bases and J by 0 bases, and 14 bases separated the two germline ends. The CDR3 is 17 residues long. Germline lookup yields CDR1 SGHAT and CDR2 FQNNGV. The DNA of the CDR3 is TGTGCCAGCAGCCACGGACATCCAATCTCTGGGGCCAACGTCCTGACTTTC. Its protein product is CASSHGHPISGANVLTF.

This clone was seen only a few times. The chain joins TRBV6-5 to TRBJ2-1; TRBD2 matches at 13 bases. This CDR3 region has 14 residues. Per germline, CDR1 MNHEY and CDR2 SVGAGI. With 8 bases clipped from V and 5 bases from J, the junction kept 3 bases outside the gene matches. CDR3 nucleotides: TGTGCCAGCCGGGGGACTAGCGGGGACAATGAGCAGTTCTTC. As protein: CASRGTSGDNEQFF.

The chain joins TRBV7-2 to TRBJ2-2; D is unclear. Germline V gene lookup returns CDR1 SGHTA and CDR2 FQGNSA. The length of the CDR3 is 15 residues. Trimming took 5 bases from V and 3 from J, leaving 13 bases between them. CDR3 DNA sequence: TGTGCCAGCAGCCAGCTTAATACTCACACCGGGGAGCTGTTTTTT. This codes for CASSQLNTHTGELFF. Using reference TRBV7-2 and TRBJ2-2 for the parts outside the CDR3, the full variable domain is GAGVSQSPSNKVTEKGKDVELRCDPISGHTALYWYRQSLGQGLEFLIYFQGNSAPDKSGLPSDRFSAERTGGSVSTLTIQRTQQEDSAVYLCASSQLNTHTGELFFGEGSRLTVL.

The chain recombines TRBV7-9 with TRBJ1-1; maybe TRBD1 (6 bases). CDR3 length equals 14 residues. V lost 4 bases to trimming and J lost 4 bases, with 13 bases between them. Germline-derived CDR1 and CDR2 are SEHNR and FQNEAQ (reference sequence). The CDR3 region has the DNA TGTGCCAGCAGCTCACAGGGCAGGAGCACTGAAGCTTTCTTT. Translated: CASSSQGRSTEAFF.

This chain links TRBV6-5 with TRBJ1-1, with 8 bases that match TRBD1. Per germline, CDR1 MNHEY and CDR2 SVGAGI. The V segment lost 6 bases and the J segment 1 base; nucleotides outside the gene matches: 7. The CDR3 is 15 amino acids. The chain's CDR3 is CASSQRGTGNTEAFF. The DNA of the CDR3 is TGTGCCAGCAGCCAAAGGGGGACAGGGAACACTGAAGCTTTCTTT.

V and J are TRBV5-1 and TRBJ2-7; perhaps D is TRBD1 or TRBD2 (5 bases each). V dropped 0 bases and J dropped 0 bases, with 10 bases sitting between them. The CDR3 has 15 residues. CDR1 SGHRS and CDR2 YFSETQ come from the germline V gene. In DNA form, the CDR3 reads TGCGCCAGCAGCTTGGTAGGGGAGAGCTCCTACGAGCAGTACTTC. Amino acids: CASSLVGESSYEQYF. Based on the CDR3 plus reference TRBV5-1 and TRBJ2-7, the full variable domain is KAGVTQTPRYLIKTRGQQVTLSCSPISGHRSVSWYQQTPGQGLQFLFEYFSETQRNKGNFPGRFSGRQFSNSRSEMNVSTLELGDSALYLCASSLVGESSYEQYFGPGTRLTVT.

CDR3 coding DNA: TGTGCCGCCTACTCAGCCGGGACAGGGCAAGAGACCCAGTACTTC. Its protein is CAAYSAGTGQETQYF. The chain combines TRBV30 with TRBJ2-5; TRBD1 matches at 9 bases. The CDR3 length is 15 residues. Germline V gene lookup returns CDR1 GTSNPN and CDR2 SVGIG (reference sequence). V was clipped by 8 bases and J by 2 bases; unmatched bases: 12.

The chain has TRBV5-1 and TRBJ1-3; D gene unclear. The CDR3 has 13 amino acids. V lost 3 bases to trimming and J lost 1 base, with 5 bases between them. Germline V lookup: CDR1 SGHRS, CDR2 YFSETQ. CDR3 sequence: CASSSGSGNTIYF. The CDR3 DNA reads TGCGCCAGCAGCTCGGGGTCTGGAAACACCATATATTTT.

The rearrangement uses TRBV5-4 and TRBJ2-2; TRBD2 matches at 11 bases. Germline-derived CDR1 and CDR2 are SGHNT and YYREEE (reference sequence). After removal of 4 bases from V and 7 bases from J, the junction contained 6 bases not matched to a gene. There are 15 residues in the CDR3. CDR3 protein: CASSQLAGEIGELFF. The CDR3 region has the DNA TGTGCCAGCAGCCAACTAGCGGGAGAAATCGGGGAGCTGTTTTTT.

The J gene is TRBJ2-7, the V gene TRBV7-3, with D tentatively TRBD1 (5 bases). Germline V CDR1 and CDR2: SGHTA, FQGTGA. The CDR3 contains 14 residues. Trimming took 2 bases from V and 2 from J, leaving 10 bases between them. CDR3 loop: CASSLDQGTYEQYF. The CDR3 DNA reads TGTGCCAGCAGCTTAGACCAGGGTACCTACGAGCAGTACTTC.

CDR3 in DNA: TGTGCCAGCAGTGGGGGAGGGACGGAGTCTAACTATGGCTACACCTTC. Translation gives CASSGGGTESNYGYTF. This chain joins TRBV25-1 and TRBJ1-2; D is perhaps TRBD1 (5 bases). Per germline, CDR1 MGHDK and CDR2 SYGVNS. Trimming pared 4 bases from V and 0 bases from J, leaving 15 bases between. CDR3 size: 16 residues.

The rearrangement uses TRBV19 and TRBJ1-3; 10 bases agree with TRBD1. Germline V gives CDR1 LNHDA, CDR2 SQIVND (reference sequence). J was trimmed by 0 bases and V by 3 bases; bases with no gene match: 5. The CDR3 length is 17 residues. The CDR3 region has the DNA TGTGCCAGTAGTATCCGGACAGGGGGAACCTCTGGAAACACCATATATTTT. Translating it yields CASSIRTGGTSGNTIYF.

This rearrangement joins TRBV7-3 to TRBJ1-1; D perhaps matches TRBD1 (5 bases). Germline CDR1 reads SGHTA; CDR2 reads FQGTGA. V lost 6 bases to trimming and J lost 4 bases, with 12 bases between them. This CDR3 comprises 13 residues. CDR3 nucleotide sequence: TGTGCCAGCAGATCCCCAGGGAGCACTGAAGCTTTCTTT. The encoded protein is CASRSPGSTEAFF.

The J gene is TRBJ2-2, the V gene TRBV19; D gene unclear. The CDR3 contains 14 residues. The germline CDR1 and CDR2 sequences are LNHDA and SQIVND (reference sequence). Trimming cost V 1 base and J 6 bases, with 9 bases left between them. The DNA for the CDR3 is TGTGCCAGTAGTATAGTGAGGTCAGCCGGGGAGCTGTTTTTT. Translated: CASSIVRSAGELFF.